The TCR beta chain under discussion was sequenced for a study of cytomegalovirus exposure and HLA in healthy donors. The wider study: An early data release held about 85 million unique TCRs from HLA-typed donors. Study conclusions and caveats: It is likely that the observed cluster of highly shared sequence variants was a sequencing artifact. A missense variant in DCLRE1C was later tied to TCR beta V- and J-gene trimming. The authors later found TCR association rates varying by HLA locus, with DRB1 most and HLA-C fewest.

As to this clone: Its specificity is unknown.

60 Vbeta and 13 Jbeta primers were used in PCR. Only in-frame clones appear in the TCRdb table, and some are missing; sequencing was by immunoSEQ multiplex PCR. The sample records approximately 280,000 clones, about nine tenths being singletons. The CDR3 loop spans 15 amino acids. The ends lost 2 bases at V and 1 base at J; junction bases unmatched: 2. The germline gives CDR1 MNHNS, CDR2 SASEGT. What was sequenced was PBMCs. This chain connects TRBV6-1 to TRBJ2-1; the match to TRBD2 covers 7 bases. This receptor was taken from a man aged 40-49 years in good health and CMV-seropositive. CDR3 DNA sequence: TGTGCCAGCAGTGAACGGACTAGGTCCTACAATGAGCAGTTCTTC. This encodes CASSERTRSYNEQFF.